This entry lists 14 T cell receptor beta chains sequenced from one sample in a study of T cells expressing NK-cell markers. Each CDR3 protein gets one entry in TCRdb, which reprocessed the 5' RACE reads and gives no DNA. This table holds hundreds of thousands of distinct CDR3 sequences. The specimen sequenced was blood T cells: a sorted CD56 or NKG2C T cell subset, CD4+ or CD8+ T cells, or bulk PBMC T cells (not recorded which). The receptor source for this set is a man aged 18-69 years in good health.

The rearrangement joins TRBV3-1 to TRBJ1-4; without DNA, the TCRdb call of TRBD1 cannot be checked. The CDR3 runs 13 residues. The germline V gene has CDR1 LGHDT and CDR2 YNNKEL (reference sequence). The CDR3 here is CASSERRGEKLFF.

The chain recombines TRBV7-7 with TRBJ2-7. CDR1 and CDR2 from the germline V gene are SSHAT and FNYEAQ (reference sequence). The CDR3 sequence is 14 residues long. This CDR3 reads CASSPRPGFGEQYF.

The V and J genes are TRBV6-1 and TRBJ2-3; checking the TCRdb D call of TRBD1 is not possible without DNA. In germline, CDR1 is MNHNS, CDR2 SASEGT. The CDR3 is 14 amino acids. The CDR3 reads CASSPPKSTDTQYF.

CDR3 sequence reads: CASSKEANSNQPQHF. The chain recombines TRBV5-1 with TRBJ1-5. Germline V gives CDR1 SGHRS, CDR2 YFSETQ. CDR3 length equals 15 residues. Variable domain in full (rest from reference TRBV5-1 and TRBJ1-5): KAGVTQTPRYLIKTRGQQVTLSCSPISGHRSVSWYQQTPGQGLQFLFEYFSETQRNKGNFPGRFSGRQFSNSRSEMNVSTLELGDSALYLCASSKEANSNQPQHFGDGTRLSIL.

The V gene is TRBV5-1, the J gene TRBJ2-7; TCRdb designates TRBD1, a call that cannot be tested without DNA. This CDR3 has 15 amino acids. CDR1 SGHRS and CDR2 YFSETQ come from the germline V gene. This chain's CDR3 is CASSWDIETGYEQYF.

The chain is built from TRBV18 and TRBJ1-1. CDR1 and CDR2 (germline): KGHSH, LQKENI. The CDR3 extends over 17 amino acids. The CDR3 here is CASSPDIRDIMNTEAFF.

The V and J genes are TRBV15 and TRBJ2-1. The CDR3 totals 14 residues. Germline CDR1 and CDR2: LNHNV and YYDKDF (reference sequence). The CDR3 sequence: CATSREFGLVGQFF.

The chain has TRBV2 and TRBJ1-5; the TCRdb call, TRBD1, lacks DNA for checking. This CDR3 has 14 amino acids. Germline V lookup: CDR1 SNHLY, CDR2 FYNNEI. The chain's CDR3 is CASTVDRGGQPQHF.

The rearrangement links TRBV28 to TRBJ2-5; TCRdb selects TRBD1, and the lack of DNA leaves this call unchecked. The CDR3 extends over 14 amino acids. Germline V gene sequence: CDR1 MDHEN, CDR2 SYDVKM. The CDR3 spells CATHRVAGVGTQYF.

This CDR3 is CASSLGPGQGWQETQYF. The chain has TRBV5-1 and TRBJ2-5; TCRdb picks TRBD1, but there is no DNA to check that call. Germline lookup yields CDR1 SGHRS and CDR2 YFSETQ. The CDR3 loop spans 17 amino acids.

The rearrangement joins TRBV7-9 to TRBJ1-2; lacking DNA, the TRBD1 call made by TCRdb goes unchecked. CDR1 and CDR2 (germline): SEHNR, FQNEAQ (reference sequence). This CDR3 is built from 14 residues. CDR3 sequence: CASRRGQSNYGYTF.

The V call is TRBV5-1, the J call TRBJ2-2; TCRdb selects TRBD1, and the lack of DNA leaves this call unchecked. This CDR3 spans 15 amino acids. Germline CDR1 reads SGHRS; CDR2 reads YFSETQ. CDR3 amino acids: CASSLGSLGAGELFF.

This chain links TRBV5-1 with TRBJ2-1. Germline V gene sequence: CDR1 SGHRS, CDR2 YFSETQ. CDR3 size: 13 residues. CDR3 loop: CASSWALADEQFF. The whole variable domain, filled in from reference TRBV5-1 and TRBJ2-1, reads KAGVTQTPRYLIKTRGQQVTLSCSPISGHRSVSWYQQTPGQGLQFLFEYFSETQRNKGNFPGRFSGRQFSNSRSEMNVSTLELGDSALYLCASSWALADEQFFGPGTRLTVL.

This chain uses TRBV5-1 with TRBJ2-4; the TCRdb call, TRBD2, lacks DNA for checking. Germline CDR1 reads SGHRS; CDR2 reads YFSETQ. The CDR3 is made up of 17 amino acids. CDR3 in amino acids: CASSLEAGGPSKNIQYF.